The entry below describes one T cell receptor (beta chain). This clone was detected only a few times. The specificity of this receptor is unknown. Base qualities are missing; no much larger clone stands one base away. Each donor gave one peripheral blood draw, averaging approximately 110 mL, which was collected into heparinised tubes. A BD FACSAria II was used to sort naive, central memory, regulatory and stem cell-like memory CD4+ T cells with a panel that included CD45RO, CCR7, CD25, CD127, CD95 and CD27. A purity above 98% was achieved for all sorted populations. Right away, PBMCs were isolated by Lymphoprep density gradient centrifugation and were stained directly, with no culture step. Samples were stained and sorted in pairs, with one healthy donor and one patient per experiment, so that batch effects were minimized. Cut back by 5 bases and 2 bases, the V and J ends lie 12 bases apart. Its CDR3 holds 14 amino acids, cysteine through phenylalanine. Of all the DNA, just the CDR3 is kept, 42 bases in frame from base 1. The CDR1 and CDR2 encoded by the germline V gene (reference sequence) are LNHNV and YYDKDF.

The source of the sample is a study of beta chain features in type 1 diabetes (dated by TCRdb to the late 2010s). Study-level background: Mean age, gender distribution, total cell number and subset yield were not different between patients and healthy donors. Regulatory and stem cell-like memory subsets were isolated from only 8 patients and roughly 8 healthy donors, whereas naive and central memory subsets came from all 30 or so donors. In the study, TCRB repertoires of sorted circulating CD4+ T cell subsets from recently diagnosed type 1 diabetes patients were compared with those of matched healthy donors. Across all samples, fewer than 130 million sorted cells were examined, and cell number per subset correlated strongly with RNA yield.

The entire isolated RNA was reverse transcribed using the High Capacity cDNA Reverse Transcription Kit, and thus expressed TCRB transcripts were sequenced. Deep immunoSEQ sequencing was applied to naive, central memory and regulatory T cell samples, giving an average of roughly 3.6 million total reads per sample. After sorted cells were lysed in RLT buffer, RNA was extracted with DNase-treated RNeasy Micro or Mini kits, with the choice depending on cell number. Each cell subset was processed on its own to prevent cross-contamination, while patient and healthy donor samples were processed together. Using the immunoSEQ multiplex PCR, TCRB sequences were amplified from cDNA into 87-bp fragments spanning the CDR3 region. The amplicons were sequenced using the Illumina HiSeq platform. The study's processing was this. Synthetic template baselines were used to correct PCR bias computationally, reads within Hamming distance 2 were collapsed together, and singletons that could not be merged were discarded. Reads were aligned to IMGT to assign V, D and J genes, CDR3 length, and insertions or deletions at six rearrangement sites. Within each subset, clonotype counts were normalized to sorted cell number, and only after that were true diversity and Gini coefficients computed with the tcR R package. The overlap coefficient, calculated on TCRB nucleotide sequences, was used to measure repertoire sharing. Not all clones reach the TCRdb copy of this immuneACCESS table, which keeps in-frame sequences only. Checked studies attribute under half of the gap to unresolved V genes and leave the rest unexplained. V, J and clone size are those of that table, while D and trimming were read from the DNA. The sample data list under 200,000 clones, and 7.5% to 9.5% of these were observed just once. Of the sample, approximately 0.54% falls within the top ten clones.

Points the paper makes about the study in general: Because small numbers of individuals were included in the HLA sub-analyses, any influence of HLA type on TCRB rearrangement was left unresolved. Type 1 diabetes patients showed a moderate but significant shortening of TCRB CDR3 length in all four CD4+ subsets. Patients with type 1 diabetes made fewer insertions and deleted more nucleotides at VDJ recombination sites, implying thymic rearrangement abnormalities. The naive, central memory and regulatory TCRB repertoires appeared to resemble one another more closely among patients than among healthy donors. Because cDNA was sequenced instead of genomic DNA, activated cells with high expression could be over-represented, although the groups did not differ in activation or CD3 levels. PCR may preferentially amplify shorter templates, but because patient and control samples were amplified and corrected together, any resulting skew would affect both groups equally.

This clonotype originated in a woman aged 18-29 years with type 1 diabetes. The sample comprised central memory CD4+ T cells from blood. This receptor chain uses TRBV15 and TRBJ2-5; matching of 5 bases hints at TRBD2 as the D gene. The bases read TGTGCCACCAGCTTACGAGAGGGTCAAGAGACCCAGTACTTC. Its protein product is CATSLREGQETQYF.